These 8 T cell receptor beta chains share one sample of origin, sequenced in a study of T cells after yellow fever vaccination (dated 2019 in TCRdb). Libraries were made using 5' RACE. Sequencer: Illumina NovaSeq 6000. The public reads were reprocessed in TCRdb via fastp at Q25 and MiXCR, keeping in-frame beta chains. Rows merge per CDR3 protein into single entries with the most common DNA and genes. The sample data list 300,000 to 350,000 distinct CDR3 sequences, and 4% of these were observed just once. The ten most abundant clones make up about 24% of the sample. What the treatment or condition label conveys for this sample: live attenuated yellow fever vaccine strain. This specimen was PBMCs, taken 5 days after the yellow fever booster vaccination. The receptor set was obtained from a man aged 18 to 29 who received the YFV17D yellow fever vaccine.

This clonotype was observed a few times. CDR3 loop: CASSQDQFPLLNTEAFF. The CDR3 nucleotides are TGTGCCAGCAGCCAAGATCAGTTCCCACTGTTGAACACTGAAGCTTTCTTT. V gene TRBV14 combines with J gene TRBJ1-1; no definite D call. Germline values: CDR1 SGHDN, CDR2 FVKESK. V was cut by 0 bases and J by 0 bases, with 14 bases left in between. The CDR3 loop spans 17 amino acids.

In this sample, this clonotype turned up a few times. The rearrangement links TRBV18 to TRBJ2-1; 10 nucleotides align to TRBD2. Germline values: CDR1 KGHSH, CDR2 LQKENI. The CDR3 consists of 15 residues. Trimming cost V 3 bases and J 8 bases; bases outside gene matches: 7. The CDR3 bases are TGTGCCAGCTCACCCGCTGTAGCGGGGGGTGATGAGCAGTTCTTC. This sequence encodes CASSPAVAGGDEQFF.

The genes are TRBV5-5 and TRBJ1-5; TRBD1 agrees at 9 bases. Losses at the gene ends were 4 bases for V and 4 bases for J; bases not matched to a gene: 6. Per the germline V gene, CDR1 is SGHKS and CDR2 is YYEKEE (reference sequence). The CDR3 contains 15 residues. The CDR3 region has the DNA TGTGCCAGCAGCAGAAGGGGACAGGGAAATCAGCCCCAGCATTTT. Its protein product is CASSRRGQGNQPQHF. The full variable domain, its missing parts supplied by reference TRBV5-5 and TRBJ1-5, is DAGVTQSPTHLIKTRGQQVTLRCSPISGHKSVSWYQQVLGQGPQFIFQYYEKEERGRGNFPDRFSARQFPNYSSELNVNALLLGDSALYLCASSRRGQGNQPQHFGDGTRLSIL.

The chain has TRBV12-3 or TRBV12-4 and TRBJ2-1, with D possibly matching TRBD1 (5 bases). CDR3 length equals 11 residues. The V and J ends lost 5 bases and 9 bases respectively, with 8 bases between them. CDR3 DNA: TGTGCCAGCAGTCAGGGTATTGAGCAGTTCTTC. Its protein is CASSQGIEQFF.

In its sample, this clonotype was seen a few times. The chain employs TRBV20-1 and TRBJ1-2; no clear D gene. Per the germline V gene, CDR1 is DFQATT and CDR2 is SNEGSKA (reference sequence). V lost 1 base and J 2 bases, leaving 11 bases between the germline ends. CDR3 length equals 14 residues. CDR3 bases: TGCAGTGCTAGAGGGGTCTACCAAAACTATGGCTACACCTTC. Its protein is CSARGVYQNYGYTF.

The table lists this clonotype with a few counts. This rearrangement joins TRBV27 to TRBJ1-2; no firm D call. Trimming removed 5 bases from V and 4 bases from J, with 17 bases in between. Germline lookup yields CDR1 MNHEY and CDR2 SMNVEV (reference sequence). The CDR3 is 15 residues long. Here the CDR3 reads CASSDRREGIYGYTF. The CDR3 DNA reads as TGTGCCAGCAGTGACCGGCGGGAGGGAATCTATGGCTACACCTTC.

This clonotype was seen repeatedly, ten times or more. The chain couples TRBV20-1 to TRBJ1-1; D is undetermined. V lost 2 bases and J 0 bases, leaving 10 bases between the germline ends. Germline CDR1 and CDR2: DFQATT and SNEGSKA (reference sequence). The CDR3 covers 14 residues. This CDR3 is CSARRESLNTEAFF. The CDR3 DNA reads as TGCAGTGCTAGACGGGAGTCTTTGAACACTGAAGCTTTCTTT.

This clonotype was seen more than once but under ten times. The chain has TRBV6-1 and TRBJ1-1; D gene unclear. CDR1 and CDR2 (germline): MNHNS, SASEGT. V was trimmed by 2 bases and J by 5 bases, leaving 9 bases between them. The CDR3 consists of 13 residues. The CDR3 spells CASSERSFTEAFF. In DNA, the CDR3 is TGTGCCAGCAGTGAAAGATCGTTTACTGAAGCTTTCTTT.